A selection of T cell receptor beta chains follows, all from one sample in a study of blood T cell repertoires in COVID-19. Data came from immunoSEQ multiplex PCR; TCRdb stores just in-frame clones and leaves some out. Counted here are approximately 480,000 clones, approximately 89% occurring once; the ten biggest clones make up about 0.91%. Sequencing was carried out using peripheral blood. The source of these receptors is a man aged 18-30 years with COVID-19, enrolled during active disease. Each CDR3 is given with its conserved first and last residue. The D gene is left open where the match is weak. Clone sizes are given selectively: once, few, many, or a class where the clone is expanded.

TRBD2 TRBJ2-5 TRBV5-1 - TGCGCCAGCAGCCGGATGACTAGCGGGGGGCAGGAGACCCAGTACTTC CASSRMTSGGQETQYF
TRBD2 TRBJ2-1 TRBV5-4 - TGTGCCAGCAGCCACCGACTAGCGGGGACGGGGGATGAGCAGTTCTTC CASSHRLAGTGDEQFF
- TRBJ1-1 TRBV21-1 - TGTGCCAGCAGCAAGACGACAGGGGGCCGGTACACTGAAGCTTTCTTT CASSKTTGGRYTEAFF
- TRBJ2-3 TRBV6-5 - TGTGCCAGCAGTCCGAAAAGGAGAGATACGCAGTATTTT CASSPKRRDTQYF
TRBD2 TRBJ2-1 TRBV11-3 - TGTGCCACCAAGACTAGCGGGAGGGATGAGCAGTTCTTC CATKTSGRDEQFF
TRBD1 TRBJ2-7 TRBV6-5 - TGTGCCAGCAGAATGACAGGGGGCCCCTACGAGCAGTACTTC CASRMTGGPYEQYF
TRBD2 TRBJ2-5 TRBV6-5 - TGTGCCAGCAGTTACATCGGGAGGGTCGAGACCCAGTACTTC CASSYIGRVETQYF
TRBD2 TRBJ2-7 TRBV6-1 - TGTGCCAGCAGGCGAAATAGCGGGGGGGCCGACGAGCAGTACTTC CASRRNSGGADEQYF
- TRBJ2-7 TRBV6-5 - TGTGCCAGCAGTTACGGGCCACGCGTCGGGGCCTACGAGCAGTACTTC CASSYGPRVGAYEQYF
- TRBJ1-5 TRBV3-1/TRBV3-2 - TGTGCCAGCAGCCAAGGGGCCTCCAATCAGCCCCAGCATTTT CASSQGASNQPQHF
- TRBJ1-1 TRBV6-5 - TGTGCCAGCAGTTACGTGGGGGCGCGGACTGAAGCTTTCTTT CASSYVGARTEAFF
- TRBJ2-7 TRBV29-1 - TGCAGCGCGAGGGACTTTTACGAGCAGTACTTC CSARDFYEQYF
- TRBJ2-1 TRBV6-5 - TGTGCCAGCAGTTATTTCACCGGGGGTGAGCAGTTCTTC CASSYFTGGEQFF
TRBD2 TRBJ2-1 TRBV10-3 - TGTGCCATCAGTGATCTCCGGGAGGGCCGCGATGAGCAGTTCTTC CAISDLREGRDEQFF
- TRBJ2-2 TRBV6-5 - TGTGCCAGCAGCGTCCCGGGCACCGGGGAGCTGTTTTTT CASSVPGTGELFF
TRBD2 TRBJ2-1 TRBV19 - TGTGCCAGTAGTATAAATGGCGGCGGGAGAAAGAATGAGCAGTTCTTC CASSINGGGRKNEQFF
- TRBJ1-1 TRBV19 - TGTGCCAGTAGTATAGATCGGGGGGCGGTGAACACTGAAGCTTTCTTT CASSIDRGAVNTEAFF
- TRBJ2-7 TRBV6-6 - TGTGCCAGCAGTTACTTCGGACAGTCATCCTACGAGCAGTACTTC CASSYFGQSSYEQYF
TRBD1 TRBJ1-4 TRBV29-1 - TGCAGCGTTGGTGAGACAGGGGGTACCGAAAAACTGTTTTTT CSVGETGGTEKLFF
- TRBJ2-2 TRBV18 - TGTGCCAGCTCCGCATCACTAGTCACCGGGGAGCTGTTTTTT CASSASLVTGELFF
- TRBJ2-7 TRBV20-1 once TGCAGTGCTAGGCGGGGTTACGAGCAGTACTTC CSARRGYEQYF
TRBD1 TRBJ1-2 TRBV7-9 - TGTGCCAGCAGACGACAGGGTTTTTTGCATGGCTACACCTTC CASRRQGFLHGYTF
TRBD1 TRBJ2-7 TRBV5-6 - TGTGCCAGCAGCAAGGACAGGGGGCGGGAGCAGTACTTC CASSKDRGREQYF